This is a list of T cell receptor beta chains from one sample in a study of regulatory T cells in long-lasting Graves disease. TCRdb analysed the multiplex PCR reads with MiXCR anew, one entry per CDR3 protein. The sample has roughly 470,000 distinct CDR3 sequences; 20% to 25% are singletons. The sequencing here drew on peripheral blood mononuclear cells (PBMCs), taken when the disease was refractory, from a patient treated with antithyroid drugs. The receptors derive from a female donor with Graves disease. CDR3s include the opening cysteine and the closing phenylalanine or tryptophan. D genes are given only for firm matches. The size field is filled for only some rows; it gives once, few, many or a size class.

TRBD2	TRBJ2-7	many	TRBV20-1	TGCAGTGCTCCCCGTAGCGGGGGCCTAGCGGGAGGCGAGCAGTACTTC	CSAPRSGGLAGGEQYF
TRBD1	TRBJ1-1	many	TRBV27	TGTGCCAGCAGTTTCTACCCACAGGGGGAGAGGGGCACTGAAGCTTTCTTT	CASSFYPQGERGTEAFF
NA	TRBJ2-7	NA	TRBV28	TGTGCCAGCAGTTGGGTAGGCGGGAACAACGAGCAGTACTTC	CASSWVGGNNEQYF
NA	TRBJ1-5	many	TRBV12-3/TRBV12-4	TGTGCCAGCAGTTTCGGGGAAAGCAATCAGCCCCAGCATTTT	CASSFGESNQPQHF
TRBD1	TRBJ2-7	NA	TRBV9	TGTGCCAGCAGCGATTGGACAGGGCGGTTGGGGTTC	CASSDWTGRLGF
NA	TRBJ1-1	many	TRBV4-1	TGCGCCAGCAGCCAACAGGGTAGCACTGAAGCTTTCTTT	CASSQQGSTEAFF
NA	TRBJ1-1	many	TRBV12-3/TRBV12-4	TGTGCCAGCAGTTTCCGCAGGGTAGACACTGAAGCTTTCTTT	CASSFRRVDTEAFF
NA	TRBJ2-2	NA	TRBV2	TGTGCCAGCCTACGGTCCCCGAACACCGGGGAGCTGTTTTTT	CASLRSPNTGELFF
TRBD2	TRBJ2-7	NA	TRBV12-3/TRBV12-4	TGTGCCAGCAGTCCGTGGGGCGGGAGCGTCGACGAGCAGTACTTC	CASSPWGGSVDEQYF
NA	TRBJ2-5	many	TRBV20-1	TGCAGTGCTTTAGCTGAGACCCAGTACTTC	CSALAETQYF
TRBD1	TRBJ1-1	many	TRBV28	TGTGCCAGCACCCGGGACAGGGGTATTAGCACTGAAGCTTTCTTT	CASTRDRGISTEAFF
NA	TRBJ2-2	many	TRBV11-2	TGTGCCAGCAGCTTAGGAACAGGTACCGGGGAGCTGTTTTTT	CASSLGTGTGELFF
TRBD1	TRBJ2-5	many	TRBV28	TGTGCCAGCGAGCCATCCGGACAGGGGGATAAGGAGACCCAGTACTTC	CASEPSGQGDKETQYF
TRBD2	TRBJ2-2	NA	TRBV7-8	TGTGCCAGCAGCTTAGCGGGGGGGGTATACACCGGGGAGCTGTTTTTT	CASSLAGGVYTGELFF
TRBD2	TRBJ2-1	NA	TRBV27	TGTGCCAGCGTGGGACCGGGAGGGCCGTCGGATGAGCAGTTCTTC	CASVGPGGPSDEQFF